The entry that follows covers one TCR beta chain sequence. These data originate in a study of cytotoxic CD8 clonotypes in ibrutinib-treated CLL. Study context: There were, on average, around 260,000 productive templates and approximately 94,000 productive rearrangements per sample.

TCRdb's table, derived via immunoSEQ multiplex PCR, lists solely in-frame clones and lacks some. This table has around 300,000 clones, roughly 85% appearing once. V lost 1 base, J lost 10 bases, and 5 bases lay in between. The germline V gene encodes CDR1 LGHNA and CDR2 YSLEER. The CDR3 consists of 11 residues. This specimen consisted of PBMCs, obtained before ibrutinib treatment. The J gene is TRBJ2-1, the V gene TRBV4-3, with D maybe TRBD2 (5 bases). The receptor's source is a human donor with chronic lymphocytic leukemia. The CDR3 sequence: CASSQGREQFF. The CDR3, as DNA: TGCGCCAGCAGCCAAGGGAGGGAGCAGTTCTTC.